The rows below give T cell receptor beta chains drawn from one sample of a study of CD8 T cells in Susac syndrome. MiXCR, applied by TCRdb to the immunoSEQ multiplex PCR reads, yields one record per CDR3 protein. The profile shows some 190,000 distinct CDR3 sequences, over 85% of them singletons. Sequencing was carried out using CD4+ T cells from PBMCs. All receptors come from a human donor in good health. Both conserved end residues are part of each CDR3. D genes are given only for firm matches. Size values are once, few and many counts, or a class for expanded clones, and some rows have none.

clone size	V gene	D gene	J gene	CDR3 protein	CDR3 DNA
NA	TRBV29-1	NA	TRBJ2-4	CSVEGGRNIQYF	TGCAGCGTTGAAGGGGGGAGGAACATTCAGTACTTC
NA	TRBV5-1	NA	TRBJ2-1	CASSGPPAYNEQFF	TGCGCCAGCAGCGGGCCTCCCGCCTACAATGAGCAGTTCTTC
NA	TRBV2	NA	TRBJ2-7	CASSEALSGTEQYF	TGTGCCAGCAGTGAAGCGCTTTCCGGGACCGAGCAGTACTTC
NA	TRBV6-5	NA	TRBJ2-2	CASTQNGVFGGELFF	TGTGCCAGCACCCAGAACGGGGTTTTTGGCGGGGAGCTGTTTTTT
NA	TRBV7-8	TRBD1	TRBJ1-1	CASSLEGQGTTEAFF	TGTGCCAGCAGCTTAGAGGGACAGGGAACGACTGAAGCTTTCTTT
NA	TRBV20-1	NA	TRBJ1-1	CSARADSRDEAFF	TGCAGTGCTAGAGCGGATTCTCGGGATGAAGCTTTCTTT
NA	TRBV3-1	NA	TRBJ1-5	CASSQDFGVPQHF	TGTGCCAGCAGCCAAGATTTCGGAGTACCCCAGCATTTT
NA	TRBV29-1	NA	TRBJ2-2	CSVGGDFSGELFF	TGCAGCGTTGGTGGGGATTTTAGCGGGGAGCTGTTTTTT
NA	TRBV29-1	TRBD2	TRBJ2-7	CSVDVAGAEQYF	TGCAGCGTTGACGTAGCGGGGGCTGAGCAGTACTTC
NA	TRBV20-1	NA	TRBJ2-3	CSASGFGDTQYF	TGCAGTGCTAGCGGCTTCGGAGATACGCAGTATTTT
NA	TRBV7-9	TRBD1	TRBJ2-1	CASSENRGTYNEQFF	TGTGCCAGCAGCGAGAACAGGGGTACCTACAATGAGCAGTTCTTC
NA	TRBV3-1	NA	TRBJ1-1	CASSQDEREPNTEAFF	TGTGCCAGCAGCCAAGATGAACGGGAACCTAACACTGAAGCTTTCTTT
NA	TRBV12-3/TRBV12-4	TRBD2	TRBJ2-5	CASSLPGGGQYF	TGTGCCAGCAGCCTCCCCGGGGGGGGCCAGTACTTC
NA	TRBV18	TRBD1	TRBJ2-7	CASSQVDREQQYF	TGTGCCAGCTCACAAGTGGACAGGGAACAGCAGTACTTC
NA	TRBV3-1	NA	TRBJ2-2	CASRPGTQNTGELFF	TGTGCCAGCAGACCGGGGACTCAGAACACCGGGGAGCTGTTTTTT
NA	TRBV6-6	NA	TRBJ2-5	CASGGQETQYF	TGTGCCAGCGGGGGGCAAGAGACCCAGTACTTC
NA	TRBV29-1	NA	TRBJ1-1	CSIRTSNTEAFF	TGCAGCATACGGACGTCGAACACTGAAGCTTTCTTT
NA	TRBV7-9	TRBD2	TRBJ2-1	CASSPPGLAGADEQFF	TGTGCCAGCAGCCCGCCGGGACTAGCGGGGGCTGATGAGCAGTTCTTC
NA	TRBV12-3/TRBV12-4	NA	TRBJ1-5	CASSFRDISNQPQHF	TGTGCCAGCAGTTTCAGGGACATTAGCAATCAGCCCCAGCATTTT
NA	TRBV6-2/TRBV6-3	TRBD2	TRBJ2-1	CASSPSGDRLEQFF	TGTGCCAGCAGCCCGAGCGGGGACCGTTTGGAGCAGTTCTTC
NA	TRBV18	NA	TRBJ1-5	CASSPQTSNQPQHF	TGTGCCAGCTCACCACAGACCAGCAATCAGCCCCAGCATTTT
NA	TRBV29-1	NA	TRBJ1-5	CSVTGGNDQPQHF	TGCAGCGTTACCGGCGGGAACGATCAGCCCCAGCATTTT
NA	TRBV5-1	NA	TRBJ2-5	CASSFSGPEETQYF	TGCGCCAGCTCCTTCTCAGGCCCCGAGGAGACCCAGTACTTC
NA	TRBV3-1	TRBD2	TRBJ2-5	CASSQVAGGPVETQYF	TGTGCCAGCAGCCAAGTAGCGGGGGGGCCGGTGGAGACCCAGTACTTC
NA	TRBV7-9	NA	TRBJ1-1	CASSLETGNTEAFF	TGTGCCAGCAGCTTGGAGACGGGGAACACTGAAGCTTTCTTT
NA	TRBV20-1	TRBD2	TRBJ2-1	CSARGPGGIGNEQFF	TGCAGTGCTAGAGGCCCCGGGGGGATCGGCAATGAGCAGTTCTTC
NA	TRBV6-8	NA	TRBJ2-2	CASSSSPGTNTGELFF	TGTGCCAGCAGTTCCTCACCGGGGACGAACACCGGGGAGCTGTTTTTT
NA	TRBV10-2	TRBD1	TRBJ1-2	CASRGTGAYGYTF	TGCGCCAGCAGGGGAACAGGGGCCTATGGCTACACCTTC
NA	TRBV6-5	TRBD1	TRBJ2-7	CASTLRPGQGEQYF	TGTGCCAGCACCCTACGTCCAGGACAGGGCGAGCAGTACTTC
NA	TRBV27	NA	TRBJ1-2	CASSMEGNYGYTF	TGTGCCAGCAGTATGGAGGGAAACTATGGCTACACCTTC
NA	TRBV28	TRBD1	TRBJ1-1	CASSPPRGQGTEAFF	TGTGCCAGCAGTCCACCGAGGGGGCAGGGCACTGAAGCTTTCTTT
NA	TRBV20-1	NA	TRBJ1-3	CSARVPSGVSSGNTIYF	TGCAGTGCTAGAGTTCCCTCAGGGGTGTCCTCTGGAAACACCATATATTTT
NA	TRBV11-2	NA	TRBJ2-2	CASSSRGTENTGELFF	TGTGCCAGCAGCTCACGCGGGACAGAGAACACCGGGGAGCTGTTTTTT
few	TRBV12-3/TRBV12-4	NA	TRBJ1-1	CASSLRLMNTEAFF	TGTGCCAGCAGTTTGCGCCTCATGAACACTGAAGCTTTCTTT
few	TRBV7-2	TRBD1	TRBJ2-4	CASRLQGSIQYF	TGTGCCAGCAGACTACAGGGGAGCATTCAGTACTTC
NA	TRBV28	NA	TRBJ2-5	CASSGQPETQYF	TGTGCCAGCTCCGGACAGCCAGAGACCCAGTACTTC
few	TRBV18	TRBD2	TRBJ2-1	CASSLTSGYNEQFF	TGTGCCAGCTCACTAACTAGCGGCTACAATGAGCAGTTCTTC
NA	TRBV7-2	NA	TRBJ1-5	CASSSDSGNQPQHF	TGTGCCAGCAGCTCCGACAGTGGCAATCAGCCCCAGCATTTT
NA	TRBV28	NA	TRBJ1-2	CASSLSGAGYTF	TGTGCCAGCAGTTTATCAGGGGCTGGCTACACCTTC
NA	TRBV5-6	TRBD1	TRBJ1-6	CASSRPLDRAGDSPLHF	TGTGCCAGCAGCCGTCCATTGGACAGGGCCGGGGATTCACCCCTCCACTTT
NA	TRBV12-3/TRBV12-4	NA	TRBJ2-1	CASSFGGDEQFF	TGTGCCAGCAGTTTTGGAGGAGATGAGCAGTTCTTC
NA	TRBV7-3	NA	TRBJ1-1	CASSFQGGDTEAFF	TGTGCCAGCAGCTTCCAGGGAGGAGACACTGAAGCTTTCTTT
NA	TRBV6-5	TRBD1	TRBJ2-2	CASSLDRVGTGELFF	TGTGCCAGCAGTCTAGACAGGGTGGGCACCGGGGAGCTGTTTTTT
NA	TRBV12-3/TRBV12-4	TRBD1	TRBJ1-3	CASSGTARNTIYF	TGTGCCAGCAGTGGGACAGCCCGAAACACCATATATTTT
NA	TRBV20-1	TRBD2	TRBJ2-5	CSAWEVAGSGTQYF	TGCAGTGCCTGGGAAGTAGCGGGTTCAGGGACCCAGTACTTC
NA	TRBV2	NA	TRBJ2-2	CASTPRIGAGGTGELFF	TGTGCCAGCACCCCTAGGATAGGGGCAGGTGGCACCGGGGAGCTGTTTTTT
NA	TRBV5-4	NA	TRBJ2-5	CASSLGAGIQGTQYF	TGTGCCAGCAGCTTGGGGGCAGGGATCCAGGGGACCCAGTACTTC
NA	TRBV9	NA	TRBJ1-5	CASSSGTFDQPQHF	TGTGCCAGCAGCTCCGGGACCTTCGATCAGCCCCAGCATTTT
NA	TRBV7-9	TRBD1	TRBJ2-1	CASSSQLTGGEQFF	TGTGCCAGCAGCTCCCAACTGACAGGGGGTGAGCAGTTCTTC
once	TRBV27	NA	TRBJ1-3	CASSPLGGNTIYF	TGTGCCAGCAGTCCCCTCGGCGGAAACACCATATATTTT
NA	TRBV6-2/TRBV6-3	NA	TRBJ2-3	CASTRVVALSTDTQYF	TGTGCCAGCACTCGAGTAGTGGCTCTTAGCACAGATACGCAGTATTTT
NA	TRBV14	NA	TRBJ2-5	CASSRSDRVETQYF	TGTGCCAGCAGCCGCTCCGACCGGGTAGAGACCCAGTACTTC
NA	TRBV6-1	TRBD1	TRBJ2-7	CASRTHGTGWEQYF	TGTGCCAGCAGGACCCACGGGACAGGGTGGGAGCAGTACTTC
NA	TRBV4-2	NA	TRBJ1-3	CASSQLEPGNTIYF	TGTGCCAGCAGCCAGTTGGAGCCTGGAAACACCATATATTTT
NA	TRBV12-3/TRBV12-4	TRBD1	TRBJ1-5	CASSLVGTGDNQPQHF	TGTGCCAGCAGTTTAGTTGGGACAGGGGACAATCAGCCCCAGCATTTT
once	TRBV7-2	TRBD1	TRBJ2-1	CASSSTDRGGNEQFF	TGTGCCAGCAGCTCTACCGACAGGGGTGGAAATGAGCAGTTCTTC